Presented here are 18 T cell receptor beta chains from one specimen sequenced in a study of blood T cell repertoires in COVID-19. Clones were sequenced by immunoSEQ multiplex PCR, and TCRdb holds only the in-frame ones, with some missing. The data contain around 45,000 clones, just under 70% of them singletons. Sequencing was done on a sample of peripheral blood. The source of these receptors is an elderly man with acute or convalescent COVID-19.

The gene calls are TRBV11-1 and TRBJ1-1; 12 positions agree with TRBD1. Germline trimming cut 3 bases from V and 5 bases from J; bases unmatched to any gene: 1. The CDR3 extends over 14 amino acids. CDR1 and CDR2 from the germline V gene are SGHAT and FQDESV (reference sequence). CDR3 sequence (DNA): TGTGCCAGCAGCTTGGGACAGGGGGCGACTGAAGCTTTCTTT. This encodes CASSLGQGATEAFF.

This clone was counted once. The CDR3 protein is CASRGGQMGTEAFF. As DNA, the CDR3 is TGTGCCAGCAGGGGAGGGCAGATGGGTACTGAAGCTTTCTTT. This chain connects TRBV2 to TRBJ1-1; D unclear. With 6 bases removed from V and 5 bases from J, the gap between germline ends came to 16 bases. Germline V gene sequence: CDR1 SNHLY, CDR2 FYNNEI. The CDR3 extends over 14 amino acids.

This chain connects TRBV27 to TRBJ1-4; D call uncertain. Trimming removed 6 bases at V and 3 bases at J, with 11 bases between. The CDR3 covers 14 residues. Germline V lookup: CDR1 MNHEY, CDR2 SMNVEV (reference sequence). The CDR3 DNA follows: TGTGCCAGCAGGACCGACGGGGCTAATGAAAAACTGTTTTTT. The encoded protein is CASRTDGANEKLFF.

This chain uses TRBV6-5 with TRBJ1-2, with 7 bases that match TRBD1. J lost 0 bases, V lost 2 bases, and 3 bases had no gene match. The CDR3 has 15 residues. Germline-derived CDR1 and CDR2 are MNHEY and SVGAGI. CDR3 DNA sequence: TGTGCCAGCAGTTACGCGGGGACAGCTAACTATGGCTACACCTTC. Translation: CASSYAGTANYGYTF.

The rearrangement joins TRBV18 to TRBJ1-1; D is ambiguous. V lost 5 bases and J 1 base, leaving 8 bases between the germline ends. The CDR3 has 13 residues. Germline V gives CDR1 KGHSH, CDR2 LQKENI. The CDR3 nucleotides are TGTGCCAGCTCAGGCAGTGAGAACACTGAAGCTTTCTTT. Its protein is CASSGSENTEAFF.

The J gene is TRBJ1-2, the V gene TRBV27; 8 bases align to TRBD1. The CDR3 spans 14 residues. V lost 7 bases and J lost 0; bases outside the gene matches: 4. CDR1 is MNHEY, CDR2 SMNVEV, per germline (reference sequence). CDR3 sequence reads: CASKIQGANYGYTF. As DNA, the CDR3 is TGTGCCAGCAAGATACAGGGGGCTAACTATGGCTACACCTTC.

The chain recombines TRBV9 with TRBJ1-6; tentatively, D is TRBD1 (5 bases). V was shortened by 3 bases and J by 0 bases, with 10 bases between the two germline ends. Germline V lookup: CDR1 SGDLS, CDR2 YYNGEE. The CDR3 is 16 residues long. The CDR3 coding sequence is TGTGCCAGCAGCGGAGACGGGGGCTCCTATAATTCACCCCTCCACTTT. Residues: CASSGDGGSYNSPLHF.

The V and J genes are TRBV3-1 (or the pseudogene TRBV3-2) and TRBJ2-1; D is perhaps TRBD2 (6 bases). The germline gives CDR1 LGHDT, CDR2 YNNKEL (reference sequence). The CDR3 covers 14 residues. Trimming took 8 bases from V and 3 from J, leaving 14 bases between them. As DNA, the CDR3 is TGTGCCAGCGGACGGGACTCCCTCTACAATGAGCAGTTCTTC. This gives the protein CASGRDSLYNEQFF.

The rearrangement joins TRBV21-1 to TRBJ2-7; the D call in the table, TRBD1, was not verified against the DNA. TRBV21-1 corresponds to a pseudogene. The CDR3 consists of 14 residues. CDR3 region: CARKDRRWGNEQYF. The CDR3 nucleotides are TGTGCCAGAAAAGACAGGAGGTGGGGGAACGAGCAGTACTTC.

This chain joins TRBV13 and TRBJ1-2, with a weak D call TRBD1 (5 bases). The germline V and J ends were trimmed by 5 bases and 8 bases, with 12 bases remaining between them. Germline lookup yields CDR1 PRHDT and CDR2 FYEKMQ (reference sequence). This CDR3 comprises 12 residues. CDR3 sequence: CASSPQQEGYTF. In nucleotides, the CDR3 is TGTGCCAGCAGCCCTCAACAGGAGGGCTACACCTTC.

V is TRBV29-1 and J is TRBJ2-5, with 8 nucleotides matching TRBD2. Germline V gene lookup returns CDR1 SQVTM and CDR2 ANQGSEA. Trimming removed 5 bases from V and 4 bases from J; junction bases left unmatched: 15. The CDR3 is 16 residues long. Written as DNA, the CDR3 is TGCAGCGTTCGGGACTTTGAAGCCCGGGGGGGAGAGACCCAGTACTTC. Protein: CSVRDFEARGGETQYF.

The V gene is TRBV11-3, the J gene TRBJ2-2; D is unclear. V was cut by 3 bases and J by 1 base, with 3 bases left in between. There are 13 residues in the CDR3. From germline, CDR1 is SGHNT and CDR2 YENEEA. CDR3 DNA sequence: TGTGCCAGCAGCTTCTGGAACACCGGGGAGCTGTTTTTT. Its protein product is CASSFWNTGELFF.

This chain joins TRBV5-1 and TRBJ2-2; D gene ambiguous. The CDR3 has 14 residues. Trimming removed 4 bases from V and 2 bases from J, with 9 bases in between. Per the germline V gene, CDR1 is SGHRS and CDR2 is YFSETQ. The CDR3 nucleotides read TGCGCCAGCAGCCCCGGGTCTAACACCGGGGAGCTGTTTTTT. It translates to CASSPGSNTGELFF.

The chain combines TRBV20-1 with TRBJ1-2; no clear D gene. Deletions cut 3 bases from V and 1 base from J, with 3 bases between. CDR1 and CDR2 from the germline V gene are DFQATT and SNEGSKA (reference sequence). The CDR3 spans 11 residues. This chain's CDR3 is CSASGNYGYTF. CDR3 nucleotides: TGCAGTGCTAGCGGTAACTATGGCTACACCTTC.

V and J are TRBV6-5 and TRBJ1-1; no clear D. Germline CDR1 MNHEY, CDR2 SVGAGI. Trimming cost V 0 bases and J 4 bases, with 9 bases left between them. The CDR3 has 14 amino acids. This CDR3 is CASSYSGGPTEAFF. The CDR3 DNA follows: TGTGCCAGCAGTTACTCGGGAGGACCCACTGAAGCTTTCTTT.

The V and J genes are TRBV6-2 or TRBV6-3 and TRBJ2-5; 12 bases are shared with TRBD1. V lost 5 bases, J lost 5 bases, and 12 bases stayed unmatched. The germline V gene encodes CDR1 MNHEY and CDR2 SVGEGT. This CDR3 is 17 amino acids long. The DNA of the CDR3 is TGTGCCAGCAGTCATCCACCGGGACAGGGGGCTCAGGAGACCCAGTACTTC. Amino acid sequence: CASSHPPGQGAQETQYF.

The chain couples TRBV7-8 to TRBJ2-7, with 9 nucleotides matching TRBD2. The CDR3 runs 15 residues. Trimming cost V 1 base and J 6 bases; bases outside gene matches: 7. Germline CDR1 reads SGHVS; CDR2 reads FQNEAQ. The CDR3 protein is CASSLVAGVYREQYF. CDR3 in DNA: TGTGCCAGCAGCTTAGTAGCGGGAGTGTATCGCGAGCAGTACTTC.

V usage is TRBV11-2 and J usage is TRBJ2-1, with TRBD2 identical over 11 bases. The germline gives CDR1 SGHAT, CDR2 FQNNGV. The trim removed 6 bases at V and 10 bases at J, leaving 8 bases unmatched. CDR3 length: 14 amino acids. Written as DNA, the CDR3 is TGTGCCAGCAGGCGTAGCGGGAGGGATTGGGAGCAGTTCTTC. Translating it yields CASRRSGRDWEQFF.